These T cell receptor beta chains were read from a single sample in a study of blood T cell repertoires in COVID-19. Measured with immunoSEQ multiplex PCR; TCRdb has only the in-frame clones, and not every one. The data contain 100,000 to 150,000 clones, 75% to 85% of them seen just once; the ten biggest clones take up 37%. Sequenced input: peripheral blood. The receptors were gathered from a man aged 35 to 55 with active or convalescent COVID-19. The conserved cysteine and the conserved F or W are not part of the CDR3 here. Fields, in order: D gene, CDR3 length, J gene, V gene, clone size, CDR3 protein. D genes are given only for firm matches. Size tells how often a clone was seen (once, few, many) or the class of an expanded clone, and some rows leave it out.

D: NA
length: 13
J: TRBJ2-2
V: TRBV27
size: many
CDR3: ASSTLTGGTGELF

D: NA
length: 12
J: TRBJ1-1
V: TRBV6-1
size: NA
CDR3: ASSERRGGTEAF

D: TRBD1
length: 12
J: TRBJ1-1
V: TRBV30
size: NA
CDR3: AGDRAGGGTEAF

D: NA
length: 11
J: TRBJ1-2
V: TRBV2
size: NA
CDR3: ASSAGLAYGYT

D: NA
length: 15
J: TRBJ1-4
V: TRBV19
size: NA
CDR3: ASSARSPTAANEKLF

D: TRBD2
length: 14
J: TRBJ2-2
V: TRBV11-2
size: NA
CDR3: ASSLVAGARTGELF

D: NA
length: 16
J: TRBJ1-2
V: TRBV15
size: NA
CDR3: ATSRRLVTAESNYGYT

D: TRBD1
length: 14
J: TRBJ1-2
V: TRBV10-3
size: NA
CDR3: AISATGGAANYGYT

D: NA
length: 14
J: TRBJ2-7
V: TRBV1
size: NA
CDR3: TSSQAGTSGTGAQY

D: NA
length: 10
J: TRBJ2-5
V: TRBV19
size: NA
CDR3: ASSIRGETQY

D: TRBD1
length: 14
J: TRBJ2-1
V: TRBV27
size: NA
CDR3: ASSLSLRQGRDEQF

D: TRBD2
length: 13
J: TRBJ2-3
V: TRBV7-2
size: NA
CDR3: ASSWTSGRADTQY

D: TRBD1
length: 12
J: TRBJ1-2
V: TRBV7-8
size: once
CDR3: ASSIRDRSYGYT

D: NA
length: 14
J: TRBJ1-2
V: TRBV3-1/TRBV3-2
size: NA
CDR3: ASSQLAATVNYGYT

D: NA
length: 12
J: TRBJ2-1
V: TRBV29-1
size: NA
CDR3: SVEGWRPYNEQF

D: NA
length: 12
J: TRBJ2-2
V: TRBV3-1/TRBV3-2
size: NA
CDR3: ASGDRYRTGELF

D: TRBD1
length: 13
J: TRBJ2-5
V: TRBV7-8
size: few
CDR3: ASSIQGARQETQY

D: TRBD1
length: 13
J: TRBJ1-4
V: TRBV7-9
size: NA
CDR3: ASSLQGGPNEKLF

D: TRBD2
length: 14
J: TRBJ2-3
V: TRBV30
size: NA
CDR3: AWSVRIGGRADTQY

D: NA
length: 14
J: TRBJ2-2
V: TRBV19
size: NA
CDR3: ASSIWRGANTGELF

D: TRBD1
length: 12
J: TRBJ1-6
V: TRBV27
size: NA
CDR3: ASSDRGLGSPLH

D: NA
length: 11
J: TRBJ2-1
V: TRBV27
size: NA
CDR3: ASSLAGYNEQF

D: NA
length: 12
J: TRBJ2-3
V: TRBV9
size: once
CDR3: ASSVSGYTDTQY

D: NA
length: 13
J: TRBJ1-2
V: TRBV7-2
size: NA
CDR3: ASSLVREARGGYT

D: TRBD2
length: 13
J: TRBJ2-5
V: TRBV25-1
size: NA
CDR3: ASSDQAGGRETQY

D: TRBD2
length: 13
J: TRBJ2-1
V: TRBV7-6
size: NA
CDR3: ASSTPSGGPGEQF

D: NA
length: 12
J: TRBJ2-2
V: TRBV7-9
size: NA
CDR3: ASSLGTYTGELF

D: NA
length: 12
J: TRBJ1-1
V: TRBV18
size: NA
CDR3: ASSLAEVSTEAF

D: NA
length: 13
J: TRBJ2-5
V: TRBV24-1
size: once
CDR3: ATSDLIDSQETQY

D: NA
length: 11
J: TRBJ2-2
V: TRBV2
size: once
CDR3: ASSARYTGELF

D: NA
length: 13
J: TRBJ2-3
V: TRBV19
size: NA
CDR3: ASSIGAYSTDTQY

D: NA
length: 11
J: TRBJ1-2
V: TRBV19
size: NA
CDR3: ASGDLWDYGYT

D: NA
length: 14
J: TRBJ1-3
V: TRBV7-9
size: NA
CDR3: ASSLLGPASGNTIY

D: NA
length: 13
J: TRBJ1-6
V: TRBV7-9
size: NA
CDR3: ASSLGGSYNSPLH

D: TRBD2
length: 16
J: TRBJ2-1
V: TRBV7-9
size: NA
CDR3: ASSPRTSGRITLSEQF

D: TRBD1
length: 14
J: TRBJ1-3
V: TRBV28
size: few
CDR3: ASSSPTGGIGNTIY

D: TRBD1
length: 13
J: TRBJ2-7
V: TRBV19
size: few
CDR3: ASRSDGQGTYEQY

D: TRBD2
length: 14
J: TRBJ2-1
V: TRBV7-3
size: NA
CDR3: ASSRAGTSVVDEQF

D: NA
length: 13
J: TRBJ1-2
V: TRBV30
size: NA
CDR3: ASARDTTTLYGYT

D: TRBD2
length: 14
J: TRBJ2-1
V: TRBV29-1
size: NA
CDR3: SVEVLARRSYNEQF

D: TRBD2
length: 14
J: TRBJ2-1
V: TRBV11-3
size: few
CDR3: ASSNVWRGKYNEQF

D: TRBD2
length: 13
J: TRBJ2-3
V: TRBV7-3
size: NA
CDR3: ASSLSGGHTDTQY

D: NA
length: 10
J: TRBJ2-7
V: TRBV11-3
size: NA
CDR3: ATGDSFYEQY

D: NA
length: 13
J: TRBJ2-3
V: TRBV5-4
size: NA
CDR3: ASSWDFSSTDTQY

D: NA
length: 11
J: TRBJ1-4
V: TRBV30
size: NA
CDR3: AWARGSLEKLF

D: NA
length: 12
J: TRBJ2-7
V: TRBV6-5
size: NA
CDR3: ATNRGGWSYEQY

D: NA
length: 14
J: TRBJ2-7
V: TRBV11-3
size: NA
CDR3: ASSLVYGGANYEQY

D: NA
length: 11
J: TRBJ2-7
V: TRBV28
size: NA
CDR3: ASSLQGVHEQY

D: TRBD1
length: 13
J: TRBJ2-7
V: TRBV4-3
size: once
CDR3: ASSLALDRAYEQY

D: NA
length: 18
J: TRBJ1-4
V: TRBV15
size: NA
CDR3: ATSRDREWESGHNLQKLF

D: NA
length: 13
J: TRBJ2-6
V: TRBV6-2/TRBV6-3
size: NA
CDR3: ASSSGGGGANVLT

D: NA
length: 14
J: TRBJ1-2
V: TRBV4-2
size: once
CDR3: ASSQEVVGSAGGYT